Listed below are T cell receptor beta chains from one sample, sequenced in a study of cytomegalovirus exposure and HLA in healthy donors. Repertoires were generated with immunoSEQ multiplex PCR, while TCRdb's copy carries only in-frame clones and drops some. Found here are more than 95,000 clones, about four fifths of them singletons; the top ten hold over 1.5%. The sample comprised PBMCs. The receptors shown here come from a young woman in good health and CMV-seronegative. The conserved cysteine and the conserved F or W are not part of the CDR3 here. The D gene is left open where the match is weak. Part of the rows lack a size; the others show once, few, many or a class for expanded clones.

d_call,clone_size,v_call,j_call,cdr3_aa
TRBD1,.,TRBV7-3,TRBJ1-2,ASSSSGGYGYT
TRBD2,.,TRBV2,TRBJ2-5,ASSRQSSGEETQY
TRBD1,few,TRBV19,TRBJ1-1,ASKHRGTEAF
TRBD1,.,TRBV5-4,TRBJ2-7,ASKGQGKQY
TRBD2,few,TRBV7-9,TRBJ2-7,ASTPEIAGYEQY
.,.,TRBV2,TRBJ2-3,ASSAPRGSTDTQY
.,few,TRBV29-1,TRBJ1-2,SVLITGTSGYT
.,few,TRBV14,TRBJ1-4,ASSLMTNEKLF
.,.,TRBV6-5,TRBJ1-1,ASSPGQLTEAF
.,.,TRBV5-1,TRBJ2-5,ASGGQYQETQY
TRBD1,.,TRBV18,TRBJ2-2,ASSPRAGGDTGELF
.,.,TRBV30,TRBJ1-5,AWNSGRGKNQPQH
.,.,TRBV5-1,TRBJ1-6,ASSLDGFQGSYNSPLH
TRBD1,once,TRBV2,TRBJ1-5,ASSYDRGNQPQH
TRBD1,few,TRBV4-2,TRBJ1-4,ASSQGPGTGGEKLF
.,.,TRBV4-1,TRBJ1-2,ASSQDKNRVYGYT
.,.,TRBV2,TRBJ1-5,ASSNDRRQPQH
.,.,TRBV7-6,TRBJ1-1,ASSRGQNTEAF
TRBD2,.,TRBV4-1,TRBJ2-3,ASSHSNGGAGTTAQY
TRBD2,.,TRBV5-6,TRBJ2-3,ASSPYSGSGGYLSRY
TRBD1,.,TRBV29-1,TRBJ1-6,SVEFGQGSPLH
TRBD1,.,TRBV27,TRBJ1-1,ASSPTTGANTEAF
TRBD1,.,TRBV6-4,TRBJ1-1,ASSDYGQGEAF
TRBD1,once,TRBV6-1,TRBJ2-7,ASNRDRVTYEQY
TRBD1,.,TRBV4-1,TRBJ1-2,ASSPGQGILYGYT
TRBD1,.,TRBV5-5,TRBJ1-1,ASNPWTGRNTEAF
.,.,TRBV28,TRBJ1-2,ASGGGYT
TRBD1,.,TRBV27,TRBJ1-2,ASRPWTGGRYGYT
.,once,TRBV18,TRBJ1-1,ASSTLGMGLNTEAF
TRBD1,.,TRBV7-9,TRBJ1-1,ASSQGDRGAF
.,once,TRBV4-1,TRBJ1-2,ASSQDATVNGYT
TRBD2,few,TRBV28,TRBJ2-3,ASSDPGAGGTDTQY
TRBD1,.,TRBV30,TRBJ2-5,AFSTGKGETQY
.,.,TRBV5-1,TRBJ1-4,ASSLPGGPSF
.,once,TRBV29-1,TRBJ2-7,SVEGTDEQY
TRBD2,.,TRBV13,TRBJ2-7,ASSSGLVGEQY
TRBD1,once,TRBV15,TRBJ1-3,ATSGRQGPVSGNTIY
.,.,TRBV30,TRBJ2-3,AWSVGASSSTDTQY
TRBD1,few,TRBV7-9,TRBJ2-3,ASSFGTGQTDTQY
.,.,TRBV5-8,TRBJ2-7,ASEGQSYEQY
TRBD2,.,TRBV11-1,TRBJ2-3,ASSLSTSGGEDTQY
.,.,TRBV19,TRBJ1-1,ASSGRQAGRGNTEAF
.,few,TRBV4-2,TRBJ2-5,ASSQVREETQY
.,.,TRBV19,TRBJ2-2,ASSIRVDTGELF